These T cell receptor beta chains were read from a single sample in a study of blood T cell repertoires in COVID-19. The assay was immunoSEQ multiplex PCR, and TCRdb's table has in-frame clones only and misses some. The sample consists of around 250,000 clones, about 89% of them appearing once. The specimen was PBMCs or T cells enriched from blood (not recorded which). These receptors originate from a human donor in a cohort exposed to, infected with or recovered from COVID-19 (not recorded which). The donor label of this sample is uncertain. The CDR3 runs from the conserved cysteine through the conserved F or W. D genes are given only for firm matches. Size is omitted from some rows. Given values are once, few, many or a class for expanded clones.

V	size	length	J	D	DNA	CDR3
TRBV28	.	15	TRBJ1-5	TRBD1	TGTGCCAGCAGTCAGGACAGGGGGTACAATCAGCCCCAGCATTTT	CASSQDRGYNQPQHF
TRBV7-9	.	16	TRBJ1-6	.	TGTGCCAGCAGCCCGGGGGGACCCCTCGATAATTCACCCCTCCACTTT	CASSPGGPLDNSPLHF
TRBV20-1	.	11	TRBJ2-3	.	TGCAGTGCTTTGAGGGGGGATACGCAGTATTTT	CSALRGDTQYF
TRBV30	.	15	TRBJ2-2	TRBD1	TGTGCCTGGAGTTGGACAGGTGGGAACACCGGGGAGCTGTTTTTT	CAWSWTGGNTGELFF
TRBV7-2	.	15	TRBJ2-7	.	TGTGCCAGCAGCCCTTCTAGCGTACTAAGCTACGAGCAGTACTTC	CASSPSSVLSYEQYF
TRBV29-1	few	12	TRBJ2-7	TRBD1	TGCAGCGTTGAATACAGGGGCTACGAGCAGTACTTC	CSVEYRGYEQYF
TRBV7-8	.	17	TRBJ1-5	.	TGTGCCAGCAGCCCAGGACTCCGCAGGGGTTACAATCAGCCCCAGCATTTT	CASSPGLRRGYNQPQHF
TRBV29-1	.	13	TRBJ2-1	TRBD1	TGCAGCGTACAGGGGGCCTTCTCCAATGAGCAGTTCTTC	CSVQGAFSNEQFF
TRBV29-1	.	15	TRBJ2-7	TRBD1	TGCAGCGTTGAGGGCCGGGACAGGGGACCCTACGAGCAGTACTTC	CSVEGRDRGPYEQYF
TRBV9	.	16	TRBJ2-5	TRBD2	TGTGCCAGCAGCCGTAGCGGGCTTGACTACCAAGAGACCCAGTACTTC	CASSRSGLDYQETQYF
TRBV11-2	once	14	TRBJ2-1	.	TGTGCCAGCAGCTTAGGACTAGGGGACAATGAGCAGTTCTTC	CASSLGLGDNEQFF
TRBV21-1	.	16	TRBJ2-3	.	TGTGCCAGCAGCAAAGAGAGGACAGGGACCACAGATACGCAGTATTTT	CASSKERTGTTDTQYF
TRBV21-1	.	16	TRBJ2-7	.	TGTGCCAGCACCAATGGAGGGACTCACGGCGCCTACGAGCAGTACTTC	CASTNGGTHGAYEQYF
TRBV19	.	15	TRBJ2-2	.	TGTGCCAGTAGTACCCGGACTGGGAACACCGGGGAGCTGTTTTTT	CASSTRTGNTGELFF
TRBV9	.	17	TRBJ2-3	TRBD2	TGTGCCAGCAGCGTGGGGCTAGCGGGGGGGCTATTAGATACGCAGTATTTT	CASSVGLAGGLLDTQYF
TRBV6-5	.	14	TRBJ1-2	.	TGTGCCAGCAGTTACTCTGTAAGGGGTCATGGCTACACCTTC	CASSYSVRGHGYTF
TRBV23-1	.	15	TRBJ1-4	.	TGCGCCAGCAGTCAATCGAGGGCAACTAATGAAAAACTGTTTTTT	CASSQSRATNEKLFF
TRBV4-3	.	14	TRBJ1-1	TRBD1	TGCGCCAGCAGCCCGGGACAGTCTGAAACTGAAGCTTTCTTT	CASSPGQSETEAFF
TRBV3-1/TRBV3-2	.	14	TRBJ1-2	.	TGTGCCAGCAGCCATAAAACAGGGAGCTATGGCTACACCTTC	CASSHKTGSYGYTF
TRBV11-2	.	16	TRBJ2-1	TRBD2	TGTGCCAGCACCTTGAGGCTAGCGGGGTTCGGCAATGAGCAGTTCTTC	CASTLRLAGFGNEQFF
TRBV5-4	.	14	TRBJ2-7	TRBD1	TGTGCCAGCAGCTCCACAGGGGAAAAGAACGAGCAGTACTTC	CASSSTGEKNEQYF
TRBV27	.	15	TRBJ1-4	.	TGTGCCAGCAGTCTACGCGGGGGGGGTATGGAAAAACTGTTTTTT	CASSLRGGGMEKLFF
TRBV11-2	.	12	TRBJ2-1	.	TGTGCCAGCAGCTCACGGGGGAATGAGCAGTTCTTC	CASSSRGNEQFF
TRBV7-9	.	14	TRBJ1-1	.	TGTGCCAGCAGCTTAGAACAGGGCGCGACTGAAGCTTTCTTT	CASSLEQGATEAFF
TRBV21-1	.	16	TRBJ2-5	.	TGTGCCAGCACCGAGAGACTAGCGGGATCAGAAGAGACCCAGTACTTC	CASTERLAGSEETQYF
TRBV21-1	.	19	TRBJ1-6	.	TGTGCCAGCAGCAAAGAGGAAGAGGAGGAGTGCTCCTATAATTCACCCCTCCACTTT	CASSKEEEEECSYNSPLHF
TRBV7-2	.	16	TRBJ2-1	TRBD2	TGTGCCAGCAATCTAGAACTTAGCGGGGGATACAATGAGCAGTTCTTC	CASNLELSGGYNEQFF
TRBV5-4	.	15	TRBJ2-2	.	TGTGCCAGCAGCTTGGAAAACAGGCCCACCGGGGAGCTGTTTTTT	CASSLENRPTGELFF
TRBV25-1	.	15	TRBJ2-5	TRBD2	TGTGCCAGCAGTGGACTAGCGGGGGGGCGAGAGACCCAGTACTTC	CASSGLAGGRETQYF
TRBV19	.	14	TRBJ1-1	TRBD1	TGTGCCAGTAGGGGGACAGGGGGCATCGGTGAAGCTTTCTTT	CASRGTGGIGEAFF
TRBV7-9	.	16	TRBJ2-1	TRBD2	TGTGCCAGCAGCCCTCTTAGCGGGGGGGCCGGTAATGAGCAGTTCTTC	CASSPLSGGAGNEQFF
TRBV19	.	12	TRBJ2-1	TRBD2	TGTGCCAGTAGCCTGGGGGGGGATGAGCAGTTCTTC	CASSLGGDEQFF
TRBV21-1	.	21	TRBJ1-5	.	TGTGCCAGCAGCAAAAGGGCGAATTATCCACACAGGGTGGGTGGCAATCAGCCCCAGCATTTT	CASSKRANYPHRVGGNQPQHF
TRBV4-2	many	16	TRBJ2-3	TRBD2	TGTGCCAGCAGCCAAGGGACTAGCGGGGGGGCAGATACGCAGTATTTT	CASSQGTSGGADTQYF
TRBV11-2	once	14	TRBJ2-7	.	TGTGCCAGCAGCCCAGATATCAGGGGCCACGAGCAGTACTTC	CASSPDIRGHEQYF
TRBV6-2/TRBV6-3	.	11	TRBJ2-7	.	TGTGCCAGCAGTCAGATGTACGAGCAGTACTTC	CASSQMYEQYF
TRBV10-3	.	14	TRBJ1-5	TRBD1	TGTGCCATCAGTGAGTCGAAGGACAGGCAGCCCCAGCATTTT	CAISESKDRQPQHF
TRBV7-9	.	16	TRBJ1-6	.	TGTGCCAGCAGCCAGACGGGGAGCTCCTATAATTCACCCCTCCACTTT	CASSQTGSSYNSPLHF
TRBV11-2	.	13	TRBJ2-7	.	TGTGCCAGCAGCTTAGAGTCCTACCACGAGCAGTACTTC	CASSLESYHEQYF